The sequence of this TCR beta chain was determined in a study of shared clonotypes between healthy human individuals (dated by TCRdb to the early 2020s). Regarding the study in general: The cohort comprised a couple of women and a few men aged 18 to 49 years. Between about 0.85 and 10 billion PBMCs per donor were obtained by leukapheresis. For each donor, CD4 naive and CD4 memory were each run on three plates, CD8 naive on two plates, and CD8 memory on one plate. To increase sequencing depth and limit assay-specific biases, TCR repertoire library preparation and sequencing were carried out by different laboratories using diverse techniques. To estimate repertoire size and how much clonotypes are shared between individuals, the study performed deep sequencing of blood TCR repertoires from a handful of healthy adults.

General conclusions and limits of the study: Incomplete sequencing was indicated by rarefaction of sorted-subset datasets, despite the large sequencing depth. Higher generation probabilities were observed for clonotypes shared by all four sorted-subset donors than for non-shared clonotypes. Because the study included a small number of donors, the genetic and exposure-history diversity represented was limited. Larger estimated clonotype richness was generally found for naive subsets than for memory subsets. Approximately 5% of naive CD4, 3.5% of naive CD8, roughly 2.4% of memory CD4, and about 0.4% of memory CD8 clonotypes were shared across a few donors. Only blood was sampled, and tissue TCR repertoires likely differ from those in blood. Based on pairwise subsampling, the degree of clonotype sharing among donors was expected to be affected by sequencing depth.

From the cysteine up to the phenylalanine, the CDR3 has a length of 12 residues. Only CDR3 DNA remains: 36 bases, in frame from the first base. The germline V gene gives CDR1 as SGHTA and CDR2 as FQGNSA. The trim is 5 bases for V and 8 bases for J, with a gap of 12 bases between the germline ends. TCR CDR3 regions were amplified from genomic DNA by multiplex PCR using the deep immunoSEQ assay. Extracted genomic DNA from each cell subset was spread evenly across all wells of several immunoSEQ 96-well plates, with each plate serving as a replicate. Each replicate PCR for sorted subsets received about 210 ng genomic DNA, equal to about 30,000 T cell genomes. Purified libraries were measured with a Qubit 3.0 fluorometer, size-checked on a Bioanalyzer 2100, and measured again with the KAPA Library Quantification kit. Every immunoSEQ 96-well plate was sequenced on a dedicated single-read 150-cycle Illumina NextSeq 550 flow cell. The authors' pipeline ran thus. The immunoSEQ output contained only junctional sequences without quality scores, so filtering could not match that applied to full-length reads. To assign V/J genes and CDR3, sequences were annotated against IMGT germline references using PyIR, a Python wrapper for IgBLAST v1.9. Reads with weak V/J assignments (E-value above 1e-6), missing CDR3, stop codons, out-of-frame junctions, or ambiguous translated residues were removed. V3J clonotypes were defined as sequences sharing the same inferred V gene, J gene, and CDR3 amino acid sequence. The percentage overlap between two repertoires was calculated by dividing the number of shared unique clonotypes by the size of the smaller repertoire. Three approaches were used to assess repertoire richness: RTK rarefaction, the Chao1 estimator, and Recon v2.1 estimates of unobserved clonotypes. Generation probabilities for all TCRbeta clonotypes obtained by the gDNA method from four donors were computed using OLGA. TCRdb took this table from immuneACCESS and kept in-frame rearrangements with V and J called. Such tables lack part of the clones; where checked against another copy, unresolved V genes explain under half of the gap, and the rest is unexplained. Clonal size and the V and J genes are those of that table, whereas D and trimming came from the DNA. A total of roughly 2.6 million clones appear in this sample, approximately 90% of them only once. The ten top clones hold roughly 0.14% of the sample.

On this clone: Its specific antigen is unknown. Base qualities are not recorded, but no much larger clone differs from it by a single base.

Donors were healthy HIV-negative adults with no recently reported acute infections or vaccinations. All donors were Caucasian adults living in Nashville, Tennessee, USA. CD4+ T cells were enriched by magnetic negative selection; naive cells were then positively selected on CD45RA, and the negative fraction formed the memory subset. Blood was obtained by leukapheresis, after which PBMCs were separated by Ficoll-Histopaque density gradient centrifugation and cryopreserved in liquid nitrogen vapor phase. Analytical flow cytometry was used to check the purity and quantity of every magnetically sorted T cell population. From each sorted fraction, genomic DNA was isolated and quantified by UV absorbance on a Nanodrop 2000c.

The sequenced sample was naive CD4+ T cells sorted from blood. Explained via the paper, the cell subset or site label denotes: CD45RA+ positively selected. The clonotype was recovered from a man between 18 and 29 years old in good health. The V gene is TRBV7-2 and the J gene is TRBJ1-1; a confident D gene designation cannot be given. The DNA is as follows: TGTGCCAGCAGCAATGACGGGCCCGAAGCTTTCTTT. This sequence encodes CASSNDGPEAFF.